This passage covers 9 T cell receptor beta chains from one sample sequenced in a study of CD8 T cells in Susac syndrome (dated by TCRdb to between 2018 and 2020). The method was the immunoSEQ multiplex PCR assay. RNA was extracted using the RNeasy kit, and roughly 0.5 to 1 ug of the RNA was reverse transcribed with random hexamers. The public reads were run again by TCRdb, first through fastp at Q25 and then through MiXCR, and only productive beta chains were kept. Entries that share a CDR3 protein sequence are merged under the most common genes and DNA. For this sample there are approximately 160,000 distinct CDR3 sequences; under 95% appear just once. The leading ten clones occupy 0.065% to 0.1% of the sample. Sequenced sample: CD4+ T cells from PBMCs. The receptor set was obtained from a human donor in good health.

In DNA, the CDR3 is TGTGCCAGCAGTCTTACAGGGAGCCCAGATACGCAGTATTTT. As protein: CASSLTGSPDTQYF. The rearrangement links TRBV12-3 or TRBV12-4 to TRBJ2-3; possibly TRBD1 for D (6 bases). V gave up 5 bases and J gave up 4 bases, with 13 bases separating them. The CDR3 length is 14 residues.

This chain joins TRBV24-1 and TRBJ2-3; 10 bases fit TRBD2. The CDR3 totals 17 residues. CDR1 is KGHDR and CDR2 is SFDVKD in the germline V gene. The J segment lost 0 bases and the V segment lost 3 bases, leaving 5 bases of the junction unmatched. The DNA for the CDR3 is TGTGCCACCAGTGATCACACGACTAGCGGGAGCACAGATACGCAGTATTTT. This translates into CATSDHTTSGSTDTQYF.

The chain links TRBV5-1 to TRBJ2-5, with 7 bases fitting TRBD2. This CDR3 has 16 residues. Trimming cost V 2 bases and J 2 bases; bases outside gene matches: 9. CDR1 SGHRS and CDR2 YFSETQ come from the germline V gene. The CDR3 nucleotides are TGCGCCAGCAGCTTCGGGACTATAATCGTTCAAGAGACCCAGTACTTC. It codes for CASSFGTIIVQETQYF.

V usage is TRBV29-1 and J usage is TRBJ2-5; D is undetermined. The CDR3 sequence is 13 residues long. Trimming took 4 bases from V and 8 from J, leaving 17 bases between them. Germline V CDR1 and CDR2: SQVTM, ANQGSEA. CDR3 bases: TGCAGCGTTGTCGGCCGCGCCGACCCAACCCAGTACTTC. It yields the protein CSVVGRADPTQYF.

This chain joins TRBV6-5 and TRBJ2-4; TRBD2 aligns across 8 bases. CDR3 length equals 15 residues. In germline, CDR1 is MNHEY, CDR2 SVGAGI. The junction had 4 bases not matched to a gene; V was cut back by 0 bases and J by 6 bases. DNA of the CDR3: TGTGCCAGCAGTTACTCTGCTAGCGGGTTAAACATTCAGTACTTC. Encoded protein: CASSYSASGLNIQYF.

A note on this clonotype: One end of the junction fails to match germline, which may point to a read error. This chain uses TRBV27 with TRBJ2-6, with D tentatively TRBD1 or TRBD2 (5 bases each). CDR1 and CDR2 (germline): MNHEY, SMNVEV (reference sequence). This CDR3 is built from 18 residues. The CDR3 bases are TGTGCCAGCAGTCGTAACAGGCTCCCTAGCTCTGGGGCCAACGTCCCGACTTTC. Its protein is CASSRNRLPSSGANVPTF.

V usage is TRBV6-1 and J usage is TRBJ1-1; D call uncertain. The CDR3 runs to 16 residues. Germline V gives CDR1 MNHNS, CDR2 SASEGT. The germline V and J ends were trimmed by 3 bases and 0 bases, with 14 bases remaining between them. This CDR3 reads CASSDPSRPLNTEAFF. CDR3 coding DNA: TGTGCCAGCAGTGACCCCTCGAGACCATTGAACACTGAAGCTTTCTTT.

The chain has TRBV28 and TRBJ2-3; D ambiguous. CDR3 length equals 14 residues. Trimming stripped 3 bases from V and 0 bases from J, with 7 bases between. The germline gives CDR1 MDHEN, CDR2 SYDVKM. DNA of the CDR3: TGTGCCAGCAGTTTTAGCAGCAGCACAGATACGCAGTATTTT. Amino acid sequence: CASSFSSSTDTQYF.

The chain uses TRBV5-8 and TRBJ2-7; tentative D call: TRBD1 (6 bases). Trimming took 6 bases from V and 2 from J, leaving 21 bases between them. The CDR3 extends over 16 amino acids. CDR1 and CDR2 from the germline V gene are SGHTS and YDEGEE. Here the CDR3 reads CASKLRPDRLTYEQYF. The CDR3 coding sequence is TGTGCCAGCAAACTCCGCCCGGACAGATTGACCTACGAGCAGTACTTC.